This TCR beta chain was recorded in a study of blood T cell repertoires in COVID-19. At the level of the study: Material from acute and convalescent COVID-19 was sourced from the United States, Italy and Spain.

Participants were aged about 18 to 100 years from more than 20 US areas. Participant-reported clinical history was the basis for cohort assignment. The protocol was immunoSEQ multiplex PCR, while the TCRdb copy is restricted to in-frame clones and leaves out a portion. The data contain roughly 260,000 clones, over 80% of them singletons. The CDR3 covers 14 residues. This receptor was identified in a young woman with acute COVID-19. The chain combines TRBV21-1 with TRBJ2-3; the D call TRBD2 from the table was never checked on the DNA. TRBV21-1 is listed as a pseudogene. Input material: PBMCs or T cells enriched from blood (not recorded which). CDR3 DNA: TGTGCCAGCAGGGAGGGCGGGGGGACAGATACGCAGTATTTT. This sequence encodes CASREGGGTDTQYF.